These 16 T cell receptor beta chains share one sample of origin, sequenced in a study of control samples from healthy donors and cancer patients. Clones were sequenced by immunoSEQ multiplex PCR, and TCRdb holds only the in-frame ones, with some missing. The sample includes approximately 100,000 clones, under 90% seen only once; the top ten take approximately 2.1%. The sequenced sample consisted of blood. The origin of the receptors is a woman between 35 and 50 years old in good health.

There are a few counts of this clone. V gene TRBV5-5 combines with J gene TRBJ1-3, with D possibly matching TRBD1 (5 bases). Germline lookup yields CDR1 SGHKS and CDR2 YYEKEE (reference sequence). Trimming pared 4 bases from V and 9 bases from J, leaving 11 bases between. The CDR3 covers 12 residues. The CDR3 coding sequence is TGTGCCAGCAGCCCAGGGTACGGCACCATATATTTT. Translating gives CASSPGYGTIYF. The full variable domain, with the rest looked up from reference TRBV5-5 and TRBJ1-3, is DAGVTQSPTHLIKTRGQQVTLRCSPISGHKSVSWYQQVLGQGPQFIFQYYEKEERGRGNFPDRFSARQFPNYSSELNVNALLLGDSALYLCASSPGYGTIYFGEGSWLTVV.

V is TRBV6-5 and J is TRBJ1-4; 7 bases line up with TRBD1. CDR1 is MNHEY, CDR2 SVGAGI, per germline. The J segment lost 7 bases and the V segment lost 8 bases, leaving 10 bases of the junction unmatched. This CDR3 has 14 residues. The CDR3, as DNA: TGTGCCAGCTCATCCAGGGGGGTCAGTGAAAAACTGTTTTTT. Its protein product is CASSSRGVSEKLFF.

The chain employs TRBV2 and TRBJ1-6; the match to TRBD1 covers 7 bases. CDR3 length: 15 amino acids. Germline V CDR1 and CDR2: SNHLY, FYNNEI. Trimming removed 3 bases from V and 7 bases from J; junction bases left unmatched: 6. CDR3 nucleotide sequence: TGTGCCAGCAGTGATTCCGGGACAGCAAATTCACCCCTCCACTTT. Amino acid sequence: CASSDSGTANSPLHF.

This clone was picked up a small number of times. CDR3 bases: TGTGCCAGCAGCTTAGTGGGGCCTCATAACGAGCAGTACTTC. It yields the protein CASSLVGPHNEQYF. V is TRBV7-2 and J is TRBJ2-7; D is possibly TRBD1 (5 bases). Trimming left V 1 base short and J 5 bases short, with 12 bases between. The V gene's germline CDR1 is SGHTA and CDR2 FQGNSA. The CDR3 length is 14 residues.

V is TRBV6-6 and J is TRBJ1-1, with D perhaps matching TRBD1 (5 bases). Germline assignment: CDR1 MNHNY and CDR2 SVGAGI (reference sequence). The CDR3 has 11 residues. The V end lost 5 bases, the J end lost 7 bases, and 8 bases lay between the germline ends. This chain's CDR3 is CASSDSDEAFF. CDR3 in DNA: TGTGCCAGCAGTGACAGCGATGAAGCTTTCTTT.

The chain uses TRBV7-2 and TRBJ2-2, with D perhaps matching TRBD2 (6 bases). The CDR3 covers 14 residues. Between the trimmed V and J ends, which lost 1 base and 7 bases, there was a span of 10 bases. CDR1 is SGHTA and CDR2 is FQGNSA in the germline V gene. Written as DNA, the CDR3 is TGTGCCAGCAGCTTAGAAGTAGCGGTCGGGGAGCTGTTTTTT. Translating it yields CASSLEVAVGELFF.

This rearrangement joins TRBV30 to TRBJ1-5; a weak D match, TRBD1 (5 bases). In germline, CDR1 is GTSNPN, CDR2 SVGIG (reference sequence). This CDR3 region has 15 residues. Trimming took 0 bases from V and 0 from J, leaving 9 bases between them. CDR3 region: CAWSVRGISNQPQHF. CDR3 nucleotides: TGTGCCTGGAGTGTACGGGGGATTAGCAATCAGCCCCAGCATTTT.

V usage is TRBV24-1 and J usage is TRBJ2-6; D is possibly TRBD2 (5 bases). Trimming took 2 bases from V and 0 from J, leaving 16 bases between them. Germline assignment: CDR1 KGHDR and CDR2 SFDVKD. This CDR3 has 19 residues. This chain's CDR3 is CATSDSRSADSSGANVLTF. The CDR3, as DNA: TGTGCCACCAGTGATTCCCGGTCAGCGGATAGCTCTGGGGCCAACGTCCTGACTTTC.

The chain is built from TRBV6-5 and TRBJ1-1; tentative D call: TRBD1 (6 bases). Germline assignment: CDR1 MNHEY and CDR2 SVGAGI. The CDR3 contains 13 residues. V was pared by 11 bases and J by 4 bases, with 17 bases between. The CDR3 bases are TGTGCCGTCTCGCGGGGGGCGCGCACTGAAGCTTTCTTT. It translates to CAVSRGARTEAFF.

The chain employs TRBV2 and TRBJ2-7, with TRBD2 as a possible D gene (7 bases). The V gene's germline CDR1 is SNHLY and CDR2 FYNNEI. Trimming pared 2 bases from V and 6 bases from J, leaving 14 bases between. The CDR3 runs 14 residues. The DNA of the CDR3 is TGTGCCAGCAGTGAAAGGGGGGGGGCCTTCGAGCAGTACTTC. Translating gives CASSERGGAFEQYF.

The chain has TRBV4-1 and TRBJ1-1; the D is unclear. The CDR3 covers 18 residues. Germline V gene data show CDR1 as MGHRA and CDR2 as YSYEKL. Trimming cost V 2 bases and J 1 base, with 20 bases left between them. This CDR3 is CASSQPLAVMLGNTEAFF. For the CDR3, the DNA is TGCGCCAGCAGCCAACCCCTCGCGGTAATGCTAGGGAACACTGAAGCTTTCTTT.

The J gene is TRBJ2-3, the V gene TRBV4-3, with 7 bases identical to TRBD2. This CDR3 spans 15 amino acids. V shed 4 bases, J shed 9 bases, and the junction held 13 bases outside the gene matches. Germline loops: CDR1 LGHNA, CDR2 YSLEER. The CDR3 sequence: CASSPGTTHWGTQYF. As DNA, the CDR3 is TGCGCCAGCAGCCCCGGGACTACTCACTGGGGCACGCAGTATTTT.

This sequence joins TRBV12-5 and TRBJ2-5; 11 bases match TRBD2. CDR3 size: 18 residues. Germline CDR1 is LGHNT and CDR2 is FRNRAP. The V gene end was trimmed by 0 bases and the J gene end by 5 bases; junction bases not matched to a gene: 11. The CDR3 DNA follows: TGTGCTAGTGGTTTGGTAAATCGACTAGCGGGGTACGGCGAGACCCAGTACTTC. It codes for CASGLVNRLAGYGETQYF.

The genes are TRBV19 and TRBJ2-3, with D tentatively TRBD1 (6 bases). The CDR3 totals 14 residues. Trimming left V 1 base short and J 5 bases short, with 10 bases between. In germline, CDR1 is LNHDA, CDR2 SQIVND (reference sequence). DNA of the CDR3: TGTGCCAGTAGTATAGGACAGGTGATAGATACGCAGTATTTT. Protein: CASSIGQVIDTQYF.

The chain is built from TRBV30 and TRBJ1-6, with D possibly being TRBD1 (5 bases). The length of the CDR3 is 16 residues. Per germline, CDR1 GTSNPN and CDR2 SVGIG (reference sequence). Trimming cost V 3 bases and J 6 bases, with 18 bases left between them. CDR3 residues: CAWRRRRVIVNSPLHF. The CDR3 DNA reads as TGTGCCTGGAGGCGGCGCAGGGTGATAGTTAATTCACCCCTCCACTTT.

CDR3 in amino acids: CAWTPQGIGTEAFF. For the CDR3, the DNA is TGTGCCTGGACGCCACAGGGGATTGGCACTGAAGCTTTCTTT. This rearrangement joins TRBV30 to TRBJ1-1; 7 positions match TRBD1. The CDR3 contains 14 residues. V was pared by 4 bases and J by 4 bases, with 9 bases of the junction left unmatched. Germline V gives CDR1 GTSNPN, CDR2 SVGIG (reference sequence).